The source of this T cell receptor (beta chain) is a study of blood T cell repertoires in COVID-19. Overall study context: Samples representing acute and convalescent COVID-19 were sourced from the United States, Italy and Spain. Sources were T cells, B-cell-depleted T cells, or PBMCs; the material itself was cDNA or gDNA.

As originally analysed: Estimation of nucleated cell counts was performed using reference gene primer amplification. Clones were sequenced by immunoSEQ multiplex PCR, and TCRdb holds only the in-frame ones, with some missing. For V, J and clone size, that table is used; D and trimming come from the DNA. Among about 210,000 clones listed, about 87% were seen once. Trimming removed 7 bases at V and 0 bases at J, with 15 bases between. CDR3 size: 15 residues. In germline, CDR1 is LNHDA, CDR2 SQIVND (reference sequence). The clonotype was recovered from a man in his 70s with acute or convalescent COVID-19. The sequencing sample was made of peripheral blood. The chain combines TRBV19 with TRBJ1-1, with D uncertain. The CDR3 loop is CASKLEYNMNTEAFF. CDR3 DNA: TGTGCCAGTAAATTGGAGTATAACATGAACACTGAAGCTTTCTTT.